The 6 T cell receptor beta chains below come from one sample, sequenced in a study of T-cell reconstitution after alpha-beta-depleted transplantation in children. Using unique molecular identifiers, the investigators prepared the TCRbeta library. TCRdb called the PCR reads again in MiXCR, with one record for every CDR3 protein. Among a few hundred thousand distinct CDR3 sequences listed, roughly 10% were seen once. The sample in question was peripheral blood, obtained 180 days after TCRalphabeta/CD19-depleted stem cell transplant. All receptors come from a male patient between 2 and 10 years old who had a stem cell transplant for chronic granulomatous disease, so the T cells may come from the graft donor.

This clonotype was detected many times. The rearrangement joins TRBV20-1 to TRBJ2-3, with 9 bases lining up with TRBD1. Germline loops: CDR1 DFQATT, CDR2 SNEGSKA (reference sequence). V lost 6 bases, J lost 6 bases, and 13 bases stayed unmatched. The CDR3 has 15 residues. CDR3 nucleotides: TGCAGTGCGGACCCCCCGGGACAGGGAAGGGATACGCAGTATTTT. Amino acids: CSADPPGQGRDTQYF.

This clonotype showed up many times. This rearrangement joins TRBV6-2 or TRBV6-3 to TRBJ2-7; 10 nucleotides match TRBD2. V trimming: 6 bases; J trimming: 1 base; junction bases outside the gene matches: 6. The V gene's germline CDR1 is MNHEY and CDR2 SVGEGT. The CDR3 extends over 15 amino acids. The CDR3 spells CASSPIAGGSYEQYF. CDR3 coding DNA: TGTGCCAGCAGCCCCATAGCGGGAGGTTCCTACGAGCAGTACTTC.

This clonotype has just a few counts. The V and J genes are TRBV18 and TRBJ1-1; no clear D. Germline V lookup: CDR1 KGHSH, CDR2 LQKENI. With 4 bases removed from V and 1 base from J, the gap between germline ends came to 4 bases. This CDR3 region has 12 residues. CDR3 amino acids: CASSRENTEAFF. The CDR3 coding sequence is TGTGCCAGCTCACGTGAGAACACTGAAGCTTTCTTT.

This clonotype was seen only a few times. Possible read error: a much larger clone is one base away. J is TRBJ1-1 and V is TRBV5-1, with D possibly matching TRBD1 (5 bases). The CDR3 runs 16 residues. The germline CDR1 and CDR2 sequences are SGHRS and YFSETQ. The CDR3 loop is CASILALGTSNTEAFF. DNA of the CDR3: TGCGCCAGCATCTTGGCCCTGGGGACGTCGAACACTGAAGCTTTCTTT.

With respect to this clonotype: Given a much more abundant clone one base away, this may be a read error. Because the CDR3 is missing its conserved closing phenylalanine or tryptophan, this is likely a read error. The rearrangement links TRBV12-3 or TRBV12-4 to TRBJ2-1, with no clear D. Trimming shortened V by 1 base and J by 4 bases, and 8 bases separated the two germline ends. The CDR3 length is 14 residues. CDR3 residues: CASSLEYSYNEQFL. The DNA for the CDR3 is TGTGCCAGCAGTTTAGAATACAGTTACAATGAGCAGTTCTTA.

This clonotype was recorded a few times. This sequence joins TRBV5-4 and TRBJ2-5; 7 bases line up with TRBD2. CDR1 and CDR2 from the germline V gene are SGHNT and YYREEE (reference sequence). The CDR3 consists of 15 residues. The V and J ends lost 4 bases and 5 bases, in that order; junction bases with no gene match: 11. The chain's CDR3 is CASSPGGAGIETQYF. CDR3 nucleotide sequence: TGTGCCAGCAGCCCGGGCGGAGCGGGAATCGAGACCCAGTACTTC.